This T cell receptor beta chain was captured by sequencing in a study of T and B cells in COVID-19 patients. Background on the study: COVID-19 patients gave peripheral blood either during active infection or after recovery.

This clonotype came up a few times. What it binds is unknown. Blood genomic DNA input for TRB amplification was roughly 250-500 ng. BIOMED2 TRB-A/B primer pools were used in multiplex TRB PCR. TCRdb passed the multiplex PCR reads through MiXCR, listing each CDR3 protein once. The repertoire includes around 28,000 distinct CDR3 sequences, approximately 32% of them detected once, and 1.7% sits in the top ten. From germline, CDR1 is MNHNY and CDR2 SVGAGI (reference sequence). There are 16 residues in the CDR3. V was trimmed by 6 bases and J by 7 bases, leaving 22 bases between them. Overall study findings and caveats: Active COVID-19 showed highly clonal TRB repertoires; recovery showed diversity and richness above healthy donors. Early severe-case samples and blood from mildly ill patients during symptoms were in short supply.

The specimen sequenced was blood. The chain carries TRBV6-6 and TRBJ1-5; tentatively, D is TRBD1 (6 bases). The receptor was isolated from a human donor who had recovered from COVID-19. CDR3 amino acids: CASRTSRGGAFQPQHF. For the CDR3, the DNA is TGTGCCAGCAGAACTTCCCGGGGGGGGGCGTTCCAGCCCCAGCATTTT.